The next 22 T cell receptor beta chains were all read from a single sample in a study of preoperative IRX-2 immunotherapy in early breast cancer. Libraries were prepared by immunoSEQ multiplex PCR; TCRdb keeps only in-frame clonotypes and omits some of them. There are fewer than 30,000 clones in the sample; around 90% occur only once, and around 9.6% lies in the top ten. Sample treatment: preoperative locoregional IRX-2 cytokine immunotherapy. This specimen was taken from a patient treated with IRX-2 immunotherapy. These TCRs come from a human donor with breast cancer.

The chain recombines TRBV27 with TRBJ1-6, with D possibly being TRBD1 (6 bases). Germline loops: CDR1 MNHEY, CDR2 SMNVEV (reference sequence). The V and J ends lost 5 bases and 7 bases respectively, with 15 bases between them. This CDR3 comprises 15 residues. The CDR3: CASSTQGRTNSPLHF. In DNA, the CDR3 is TGTGCCAGCAGTACACAGGGTAGGACGAATTCACCCCTCCACTTT.

The chain uses TRBV19 and TRBJ2-7; D gene ambiguous. The ends were cut back, 3 bases at V and 3 bases at J, with 9 bases in the middle. Per germline, CDR1 LNHDA and CDR2 SQIVND (reference sequence). This CDR3 is 13 amino acids long. The CDR3 DNA is TGTGCCAGTAGTATCGACGGAAGCTACGAGCAGTACTTC. Translating gives CASSIDGSYEQYF.

The chain uses TRBV5-6 and TRBJ2-7; D ambiguous. CDR3 length equals 12 residues. CDR1 is SGHDT and CDR2 is YYEEEE in the germline V gene. The V gene lost 1 base and the J gene lost 5 bases, with 7 bases spanning the gap. DNA of the CDR3: TGTGCCAGCAGCTTGACTCAGCACGAGCAGTACTTC. Residues: CASSLTQHEQYF.

This clone has more than one count but fewer than ten. The V and J genes are TRBV4-3 and TRBJ2-2, with a weak D call TRBD1 (6 bases). In germline, CDR1 is LGHNA, CDR2 YSLEER. Between the trimmed V and J ends, which lost 4 bases and 4 bases, there was a span of 13 bases. The CDR3 has 15 amino acids. For the CDR3, the DNA is TGCGCCAGCAGCCGTAATATACAGGGCACCGGGGAGCTGTTTTTT. Translating it yields CASSRNIQGTGELFF.

The rearrangement links TRBV29-1 to TRBJ2-5, with a possible D match to TRBD1 (6 bases). Germline values: CDR1 SQVTM, CDR2 ANQGSEA. CDR3 length equals 12 residues. V gave up 5 bases and J gave up 3 bases, with 10 bases separating them. CDR3 region: CSVSPGEETQYF. Written as DNA, the CDR3 is TGCAGCGTTTCGCCAGGGGAAGAGACCCAGTACTTC.

This clone was counted once. The chain combines TRBV9 with TRBJ1-3; no reliable D call. The CDR3 sequence is 14 residues long. Per germline, CDR1 SGDLS and CDR2 YYNGEE. Deletions cut 0 bases from V and 4 bases from J, with 8 bases between. This CDR3 reads CASSVELAGNTIYF. CDR3 bases: TGTGCCAGCAGCGTAGAGCTGGCGGGAAACACCATATATTTT.

The chain recombines TRBV11-2 with TRBJ1-1, with 8 bases that match TRBD1. Germline V gene data show CDR1 as SGHAT and CDR2 as FQNNGV. The CDR3 runs to 14 residues. V dropped 0 bases and J dropped 6; count of bases not matched to a gene: 3. CDR3 residues: CASSLDRGQAEAFF. The CDR3 DNA reads TGTGCCAGCAGCTTAGACAGGGGGCAAGCTGAAGCTTTCTTT.

This chain uses TRBV20-1 with TRBJ1-1, with 7 positions matching TRBD1. CDR1 is DFQATT and CDR2 is SNEGSKA in the germline V gene (reference sequence). The length of the CDR3 is 11 residues. Germline trimming cut 6 bases from V and 5 bases from J; bases unmatched to any gene: 3. The CDR3 DNA reads as TGCAGTGCACACAGGGGTACTGAAGCTTTCTTT. It specifies CSAHRGTEAFF.

V is TRBV30 and J is TRBJ1-6; D is possibly TRBD1 (5 bases). Germline assignment: CDR1 GTSNPN and CDR2 SVGIG (reference sequence). This CDR3 is 15 amino acids long. The V and J ends lost 0 bases and 6 bases respectively, with 12 bases between them. CDR3 sequence (DNA): TGTGCCTGGAGTGTTGCTGGGGCGCTTAATTCACCCCTCCACTTT. Protein sequence: CAWSVAGALNSPLHF. Using reference TRBV30 and TRBJ1-6 for the parts outside the CDR3, the full variable domain is SQTIHQWPATLVQPVGSPLSLECTVEGTSNPNLYWYRQAAGRGLQLLFYSVGIGQISSEVPQNLSASRPQDRQFILSSKKLLLSDSGFYLCAWSVAGALNSPLHFGNGTRLTVT.

The chain links TRBV10-3 to TRBJ2-2; 12 bases fit TRBD1. CDR3 length equals 14 residues. With V trimmed by 6 bases and J by 7 bases, 3 bases remained unmatched. Germline V gives CDR1 ENHRY, CDR2 SYGVKD. CDR3 coding DNA: TGTGCCATCAGGGGACAGGGGGCAGGCGGGGAGCTGTTTTTT. Amino acids: CAIRGQGAGGELFF.

V usage is TRBV7-8 and J usage is TRBJ2-7; 11 nucleotides align to TRBD1. Germline V gives CDR1 SGHVS, CDR2 FQNEAQ. The CDR3 has 14 amino acids. V lost 3 bases to trimming and J lost 7 bases; unmatched junction nucleotides: 5. This CDR3 reads CASSLGQGVGEQYF. CDR3 nucleotide sequence: TGTGCCAGCAGCTTGGGACAGGGGGTCGGGGAGCAGTACTTC. The whole variable domain, remainder taken from reference TRBV7-8 and TRBJ2-7, is GAGVSQSPRYKVAKRGQDVALRCDPISGHVSLFWYQQALGQGPEFLTYFQNEAQLDKSGLPSDRFFAERPEGSVSTLKIQRTQQEDSAVYLCASSLGQGVGEQYFGPGTRLTVT.

The chain uses TRBV6-6 and TRBJ1-2; 9 bases agree with TRBD1. This CDR3 has 13 residues. Trimming cost V 4 bases and J 7 bases; bases outside gene matches: 4. Germline CDR1 MNHNY, CDR2 SVGAGI (reference sequence). Here the CDR3 DNA reads TGTGCCAGCAGTTGGGACAGGGTATCTGGCTACACCTTC. This gives the protein CASSWDRVSGYTF.

V and J are TRBV7-2 and TRBJ2-3; D possibly corresponds to TRBD2 (5 bases). The length of the CDR3 is 16 residues. The germline V and J ends were trimmed by 0 bases and 2 bases, with 12 bases remaining between them. Germline V CDR1 and CDR2: SGHTA, FQGNSA. The CDR3 DNA sequence: TGTGCCAGCAGCTTAGCCACTAGTCGATCCACAGATACGCAGTATTTT. It translates to CASSLATSRSTDTQYF.

The chain uses TRBV5-4 and TRBJ1-2; 8 bases align to TRBD1. This CDR3 has 15 residues. Germline V gives CDR1 SGHNT, CDR2 YYREEE (reference sequence). The J segment lost 6 bases and the V segment lost 6 bases, leaving 13 bases of the junction unmatched. CDR3 DNA sequence: TGTGCCAGCACCAAAGCAGGGGGCGTTGGGAATGGCTACACCTTC. Protein sequence: CASTKAGGVGNGYTF.

The gene calls are TRBV6-4 and TRBJ2-3; 7 bases are shared with TRBD2. V lost 6 bases and J lost 2; bases outside the gene matches: 5. The V gene's germline CDR1 is MRHNA and CDR2 SNTAGT. The CDR3 has 14 amino acids. The CDR3 loop is CASRVSGDTDTQYF. In DNA, the CDR3 is TGTGCCAGCAGAGTGAGCGGGGACACAGATACGCAGTATTTT.

This chain links TRBV7-8 with TRBJ2-5, with 7 bases identical to TRBD1. CDR1 and CDR2 (germline): SGHVS, FQNEAQ. J gave up 3 bases and V 1 base, and 8 bases lay outside the gene matches. This CDR3 spans 16 amino acids. CDR3 coding DNA: TGTGCCAGCAGCTTAGAAGGGGGCAGGGCGGAAGAGACCCAGTACTTC. This gives the protein CASSLEGGRAEETQYF.

The chain carries TRBV9 and TRBJ2-1, with 12 bases matching TRBD2. The germline CDR1 and CDR2 sequences are SGDLS and YYNGEE. V lost 3 bases and J lost 7; bases outside the gene matches: 5. CDR3 length equals 15 residues. CDR3 sequence: CASSATGLAGNEQFF. The CDR3 DNA sequence: TGTGCCAGCAGCGCAACCGGACTAGCGGGAAATGAGCAGTTCTTC.

This chain joins TRBV7-9 and TRBJ2-7; 9 nucleotides line up with TRBD1. The ends lost 5 bases at V and 6 bases at J; junction bases unmatched: 11. Germline lookup yields CDR1 SEHNR and CDR2 FQNEAQ (reference sequence). The CDR3 is 15 amino acids. The CDR3 DNA is TGTGCCAGCAGCCTAGGGACAGGGACGAGCGGCGAGCAGTACTTC. Protein: CASSLGTGTSGEQYF.

The rearrangement uses TRBV7-6 and TRBJ2-1, with D perhaps TRBD2 (5 bases). This CDR3 contains 15 residues. Deletions cut 5 bases from V and 0 bases from J, with 11 bases between. Germline-derived CDR1 and CDR2 are SGHVS and FNYEAQ. The CDR3 reads CASSRLTDSYNEQFF. DNA of the CDR3: TGTGCCAGCAGCCGACTAACAGACTCCTACAATGAGCAGTTCTTC.

The chain recombines TRBV5-6 with TRBJ2-1; 8 bases are shared with TRBD2. CDR1 and CDR2 (germline): SGHDT, YYEEEE. The CDR3 runs 15 residues. V was pared by 2 bases and J by 5 bases, with 6 bases of the junction left unmatched. The CDR3, as DNA: TGTGCCAGCAGCTTAGCGGGAGCCGCCAACAATGAGCAGTTCTTC. Translation gives CASSLAGAANNEQFF.

The chain's CDR3 is CASSIAGSETQYF. The CDR3, as DNA: TGTGCCAGTAGTATAGCGGGCAGTGAGACCCAGTACTTC. The chain recombines TRBV19 with TRBJ2-5; D ambiguous. V shed 1 base and J shed 5 bases, with 8 bases lying between them. Germline CDR1 reads LNHDA; CDR2 reads SQIVND (reference sequence). This CDR3 has 13 residues. Complete variable domain (other parts from reference TRBV19 and TRBJ2-5): DGGITQSPKYLFRKEGQNVTLSCEQNLNHDAMYWYRQDPGQGLRLIYYSQIVNDFQKGDIAEGYSVSREKKESFPLTVTSAQKNPTAFYLCASSIAGSETQYFGPGTRLLVL.

The rearrangement uses TRBV4-1 and TRBJ2-1; TRBD2 matches 11 bases. Germline-derived CDR1 and CDR2 are MGHRA and YSYEKL. With V trimmed by 4 bases and J by 2 bases, 13 bases remained unmatched. The CDR3 is 19 amino acids. The CDR3 region is CASSRANLLAGAAYNEQFF. For the CDR3, the DNA is TGCGCCAGCAGCCGCGCCAATTTACTAGCGGGAGCCGCCTACAATGAGCAGTTCTTC.